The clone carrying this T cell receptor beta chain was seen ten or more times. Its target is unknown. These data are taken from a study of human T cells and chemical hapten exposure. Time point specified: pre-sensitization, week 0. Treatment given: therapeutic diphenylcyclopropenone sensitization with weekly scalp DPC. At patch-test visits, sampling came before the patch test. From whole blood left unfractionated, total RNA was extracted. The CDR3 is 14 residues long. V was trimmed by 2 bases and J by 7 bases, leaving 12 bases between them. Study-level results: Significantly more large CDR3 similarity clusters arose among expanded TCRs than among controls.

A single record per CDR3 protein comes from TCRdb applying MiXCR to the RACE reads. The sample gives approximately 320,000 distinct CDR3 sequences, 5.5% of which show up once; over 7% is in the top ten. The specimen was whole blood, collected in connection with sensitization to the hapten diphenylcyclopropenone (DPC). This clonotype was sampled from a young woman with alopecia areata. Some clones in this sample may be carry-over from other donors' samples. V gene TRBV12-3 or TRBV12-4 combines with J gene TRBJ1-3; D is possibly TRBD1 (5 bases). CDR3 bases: TGTGCCAGCAGTTTATCCGGGGACTTCAACACCATATATTTT. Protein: CASSLSGDFNTIYF.